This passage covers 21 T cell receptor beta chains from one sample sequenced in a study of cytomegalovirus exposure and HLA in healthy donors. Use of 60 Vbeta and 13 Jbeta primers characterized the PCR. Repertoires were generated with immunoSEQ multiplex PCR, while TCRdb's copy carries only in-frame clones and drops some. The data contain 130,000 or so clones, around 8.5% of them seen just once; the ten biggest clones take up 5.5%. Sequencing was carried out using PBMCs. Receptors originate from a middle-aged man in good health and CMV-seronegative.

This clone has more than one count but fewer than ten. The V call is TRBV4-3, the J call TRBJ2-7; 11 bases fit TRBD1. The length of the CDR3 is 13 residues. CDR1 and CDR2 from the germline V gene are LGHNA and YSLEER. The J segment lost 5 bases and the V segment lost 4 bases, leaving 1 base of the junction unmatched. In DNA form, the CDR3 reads TGCGCCAGCAGCCTGGGACAGGGGGACGAGCAGTACTTC. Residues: CASSLGQGDEQYF.

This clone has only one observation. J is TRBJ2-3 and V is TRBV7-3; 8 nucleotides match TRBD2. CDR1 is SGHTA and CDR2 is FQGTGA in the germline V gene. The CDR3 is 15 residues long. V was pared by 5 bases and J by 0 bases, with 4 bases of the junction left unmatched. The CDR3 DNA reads TGTGCCAGCAGCAAACTAGCGGTTAGCACAGATACGCAGTATTTT. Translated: CASSKLAVSTDTQYF. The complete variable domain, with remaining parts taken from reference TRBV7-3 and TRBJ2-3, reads GAGVSQTPSNKVTEKGKYVELRCDPISGHTALYWYRQSLGQGPEFLIYFQGTGAADDSGLPNDRFFAVRPEGSVSTLKIQRTERGDSAVYLCASSKLAVSTDTQYFGPGTRLTVL.

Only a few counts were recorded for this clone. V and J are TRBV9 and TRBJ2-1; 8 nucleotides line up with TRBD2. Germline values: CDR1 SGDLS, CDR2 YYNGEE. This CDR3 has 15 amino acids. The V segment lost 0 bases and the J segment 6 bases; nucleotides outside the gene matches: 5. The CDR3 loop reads CASSVASGGSNEQFF. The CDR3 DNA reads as TGTGCCAGCAGCGTAGCCAGCGGGGGATCCAATGAGCAGTTCTTC.

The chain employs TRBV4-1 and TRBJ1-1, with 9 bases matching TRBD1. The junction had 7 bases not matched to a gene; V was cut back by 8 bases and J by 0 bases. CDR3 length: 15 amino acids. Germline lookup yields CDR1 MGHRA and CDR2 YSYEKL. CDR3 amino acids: CASRQGVYMNTEAFF. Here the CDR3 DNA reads TGCGCCAGCCGACAGGGGGTCTACATGAACACTGAAGCTTTCTTT.

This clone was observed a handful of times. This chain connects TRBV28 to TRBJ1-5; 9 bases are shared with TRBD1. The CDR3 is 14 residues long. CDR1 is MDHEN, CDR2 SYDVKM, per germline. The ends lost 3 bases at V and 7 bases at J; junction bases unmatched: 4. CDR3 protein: CASSFGTGRQPQHF. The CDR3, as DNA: TGTGCCAGCAGTTTCGGGACAGGGCGCCAGCCCCAGCATTTT.

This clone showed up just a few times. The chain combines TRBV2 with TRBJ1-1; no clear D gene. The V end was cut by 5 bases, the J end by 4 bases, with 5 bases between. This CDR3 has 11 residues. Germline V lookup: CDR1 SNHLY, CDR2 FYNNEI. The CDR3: CASSLLTEAFF. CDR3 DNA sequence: TGTGCCAGCAGTCTTCTCACTGAAGCTTTCTTT.

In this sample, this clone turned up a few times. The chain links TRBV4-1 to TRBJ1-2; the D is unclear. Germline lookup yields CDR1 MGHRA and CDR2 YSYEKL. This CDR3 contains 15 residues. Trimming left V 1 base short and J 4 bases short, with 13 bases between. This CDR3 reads CASSQGSGGRYGYTF. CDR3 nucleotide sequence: TGCGCCAGCAGCCAAGGGTCAGGAGGACGCTATGGCTACACCTTC.

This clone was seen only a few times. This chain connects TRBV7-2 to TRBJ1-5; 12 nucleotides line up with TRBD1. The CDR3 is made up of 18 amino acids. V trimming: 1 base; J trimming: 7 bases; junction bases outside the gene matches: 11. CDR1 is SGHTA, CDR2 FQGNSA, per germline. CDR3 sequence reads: CASSLGGGTGGAKQPQHF. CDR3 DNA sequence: TGTGCCAGCAGCTTAGGGGGGGGGACAGGGGGCGCGAAGCAGCCCCAGCATTTT.

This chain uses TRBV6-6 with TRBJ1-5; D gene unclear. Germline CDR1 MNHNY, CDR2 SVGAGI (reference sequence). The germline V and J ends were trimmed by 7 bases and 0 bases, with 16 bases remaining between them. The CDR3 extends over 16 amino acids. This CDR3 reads CASTKTSGFSNQPQHF. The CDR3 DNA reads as TGTGCCAGCACCAAAACATCAGGATTTAGCAATCAGCCCCAGCATTTT.

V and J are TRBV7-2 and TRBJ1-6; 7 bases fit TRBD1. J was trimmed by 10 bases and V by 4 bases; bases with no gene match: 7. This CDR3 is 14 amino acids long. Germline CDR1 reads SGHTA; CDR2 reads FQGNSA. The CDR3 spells CASSYDREFSPLHF. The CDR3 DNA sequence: TGTGCCAGCAGCTACGACAGGGAGTTCTCACCCCTCCACTTT.

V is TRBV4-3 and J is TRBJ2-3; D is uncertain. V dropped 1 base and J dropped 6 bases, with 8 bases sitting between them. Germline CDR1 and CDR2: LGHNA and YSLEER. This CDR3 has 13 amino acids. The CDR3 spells CASSQVIVDTQYF. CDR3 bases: TGCGCCAGCAGCCAAGTAATCGTCGATACGCAGTATTTT.

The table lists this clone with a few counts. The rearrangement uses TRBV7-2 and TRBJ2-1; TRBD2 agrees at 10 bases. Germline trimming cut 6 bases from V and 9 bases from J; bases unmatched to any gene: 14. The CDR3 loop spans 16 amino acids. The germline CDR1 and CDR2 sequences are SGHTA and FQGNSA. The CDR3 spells CASRPSGGGVIGEQFF. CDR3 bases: TGTGCCAGCAGACCTAGCGGGGGAGGCGTTATCGGTGAGCAGTTCTTC.

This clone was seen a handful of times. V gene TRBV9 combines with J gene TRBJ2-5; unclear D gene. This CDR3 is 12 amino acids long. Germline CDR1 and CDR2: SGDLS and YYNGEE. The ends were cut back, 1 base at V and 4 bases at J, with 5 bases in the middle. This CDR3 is CASSVPGETQYF. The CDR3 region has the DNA TGTGCCAGCAGCGTACCGGGAGAGACCCAGTACTTC.

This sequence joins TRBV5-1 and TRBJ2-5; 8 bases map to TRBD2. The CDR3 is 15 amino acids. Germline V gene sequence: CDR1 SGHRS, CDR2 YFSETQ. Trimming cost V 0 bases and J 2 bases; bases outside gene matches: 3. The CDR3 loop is CASSLALAEQETQYF. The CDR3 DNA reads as TGCGCCAGCAGCTTGGCACTAGCGGAGCAAGAGACCCAGTACTTC.

The CDR3 DNA is TGTGCCAGCAGCTTAGGGTCACAGTATTACGAGCAGTACTTC. Protein sequence: CASSLGSQYYEQYF. The chain couples TRBV11-2 to TRBJ2-7; D is uncertain. V was trimmed by 1 base and J by 4 bases, leaving 11 bases between them. From germline, CDR1 is SGHAT and CDR2 FQNNGV. This CDR3 comprises 14 residues.

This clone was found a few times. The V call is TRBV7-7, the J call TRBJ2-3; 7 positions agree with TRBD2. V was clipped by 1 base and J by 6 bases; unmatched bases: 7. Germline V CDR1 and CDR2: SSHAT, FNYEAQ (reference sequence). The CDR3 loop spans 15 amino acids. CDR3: CASSLESGAMDTQYF. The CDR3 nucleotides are TGTGCCAGCAGCTTAGAAAGCGGGGCAATGGATACGCAGTATTTT.

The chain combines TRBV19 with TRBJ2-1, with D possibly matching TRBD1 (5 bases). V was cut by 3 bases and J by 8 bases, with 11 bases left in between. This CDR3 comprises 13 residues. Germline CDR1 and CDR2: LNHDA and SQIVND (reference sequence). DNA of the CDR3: TGTGCCAGTAGTATCGTGACAGCCTATGAGCAGTTCTTC. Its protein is CASSIVTAYEQFF.

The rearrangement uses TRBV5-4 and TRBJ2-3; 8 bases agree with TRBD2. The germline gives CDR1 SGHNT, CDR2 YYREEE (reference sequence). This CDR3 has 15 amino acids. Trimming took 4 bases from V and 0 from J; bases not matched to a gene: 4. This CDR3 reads CASSLGGGSTDTQYF. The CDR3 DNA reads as TGTGCCAGCAGCCTCGGGGGGGGAAGCACAGATACGCAGTATTTT. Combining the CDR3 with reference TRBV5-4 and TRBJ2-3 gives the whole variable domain ETGVTQSPTHLIKTRGQQVTLRCSSQSGHNTVSWYQQALGQGPQFIFQYYREEENGRGNFPPRFSGLQFPNYSSELNVNALELDDSALYLCASSLGGGSTDTQYFGPGTRLTVL.

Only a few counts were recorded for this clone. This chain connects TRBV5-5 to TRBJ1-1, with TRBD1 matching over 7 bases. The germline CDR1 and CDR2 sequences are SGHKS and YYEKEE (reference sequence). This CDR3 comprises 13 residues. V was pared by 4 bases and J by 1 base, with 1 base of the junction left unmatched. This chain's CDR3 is CASSRQGNTEAFF. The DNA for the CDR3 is TGTGCCAGCAGCAGACAGGGGAACACTGAAGCTTTCTTT. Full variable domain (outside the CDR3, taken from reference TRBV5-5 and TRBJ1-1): DAGVTQSPTHLIKTRGQQVTLRCSPISGHKSVSWYQQVLGQGPQFIFQYYEKEERGRGNFPDRFSARQFPNYSSELNVNALLLGDSALYLCASSRQGNTEAFFGQGTRLTVV.

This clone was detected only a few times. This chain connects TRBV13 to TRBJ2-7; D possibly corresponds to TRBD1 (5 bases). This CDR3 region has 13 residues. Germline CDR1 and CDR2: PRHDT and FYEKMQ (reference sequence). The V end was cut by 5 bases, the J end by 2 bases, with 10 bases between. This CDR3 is CASSPRQTYEQYF. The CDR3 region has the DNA TGTGCCAGCAGCCCCCGACAGACCTACGAGCAGTACTTC.

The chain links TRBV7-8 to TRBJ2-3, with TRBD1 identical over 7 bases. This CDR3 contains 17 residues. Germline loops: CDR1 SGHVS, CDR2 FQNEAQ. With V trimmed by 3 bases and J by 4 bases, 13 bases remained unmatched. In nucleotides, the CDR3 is TGTGCCAGCAGCTTGGGGACAGTCTTCCGACGGTCAGATACGCAGTATTTT. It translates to CASSLGTVFRRSDTQYF.